Listed below are T cell receptor beta chains from one sample, sequenced in a study of T cells in Graves' hyperthyroidism and ophthalmopathy. MiXCR was run by TCRdb on the multiplex PCR reads, yielding one entry per CDR3 protein. The sample includes about 280,000 distinct CDR3 sequences, about 25% of them seen just once. The sequenced sample consisted of blood. The receptors here all came from a man in his forties with Graves' hyperthyroidism that later progressed to Graves' ophthalmopathy. CDR3s include the opening cysteine and the closing phenylalanine or tryptophan. The order of the fields is V gene, J gene, clone size, D gene, CDR3 DNA, CDR3 protein. A D gene is named only where the DNA matches it firmly. A clone size is listed for some rows: how often the clone was seen (once, few, many), or a class if it is expanded.

v_gene: TRBV28
j_gene: TRBJ2-7
abundance: many
d_gene: TRBD1
CDR3nt: TGTGCCAGCAACCGGACAGGGGAGGTTGGTAGGTCCTACGAGCAGTACTTC
CDR3aa: CASNRTGEVGRSYEQYF

v_gene: TRBV20-1
j_gene: TRBJ2-5
abundance: many
d_gene: .
CDR3nt: TGCAGTGCAAAGACTAGTTCTGAGACCCAGTACTTC
CDR3aa: CSAKTSSETQYF

v_gene: TRBV12-3/TRBV12-4
j_gene: TRBJ1-1
abundance: .
d_gene: .
CDR3nt: TGTGCCAGCATCCTCTCAATCGCCGGGGACACTGAAGCTTTCTTT
CDR3aa: CASILSIAGDTEAFF

v_gene: TRBV4-1
j_gene: TRBJ1-2
abundance: many
d_gene: .
CDR3nt: TGCGCCAGCAGCCAACTACAGTTCTATGGCTACACCTTC
CDR3aa: CASSQLQFYGYTF

v_gene: TRBV19
j_gene: TRBJ2-3
abundance: many
d_gene: .
CDR3nt: TGTGCCAGTAGTATAAATAACGGGGTTTGGGATACGCAGTATTTT
CDR3aa: CASSINNGVWDTQYF

v_gene: TRBV12-3/TRBV12-4
j_gene: TRBJ1-1
abundance: few
d_gene: .
CDR3nt: TGTGCCAGCAGCCACACCACAGCGAACACTGAAGCTTTCTTT
CDR3aa: CASSHTTANTEAFF

v_gene: TRBV5-1
j_gene: TRBJ2-7
abundance: many
d_gene: TRBD1
CDR3nt: TGCGCCAGCAGCTTAACACGGACAGGGGGCTACGAGCAGTACTTC
CDR3aa: CASSLTRTGGYEQYF

v_gene: TRBV12-3/TRBV12-4
j_gene: TRBJ1-3
abundance: .
d_gene: .
CDR3nt: TGTGCCAGCAAGCGGGGCTCTGGAAACACCATATATTTT
CDR3aa: CASKRGSGNTIYF

v_gene: TRBV20-1
j_gene: TRBJ1-1
abundance: many
d_gene: TRBD1
CDR3nt: TGCAGTGCAACACTCCTCGGGGACAGGGGGCGGAGTACTGAAGCTTTCTTT
CDR3aa: CSATLLGDRGRSTEAFF

v_gene: TRBV20-1
j_gene: TRBJ2-7
abundance: many
d_gene: .
CDR3nt: TGCAGTGCCCTCGATAGGGCCTCCTACGAGCAGTACTTC
CDR3aa: CSALDRASYEQYF

v_gene: TRBV25-1
j_gene: TRBJ2-2
abundance: .
d_gene: .
CDR3nt: TGTGCCAGCAGTGAATCCGTGGGAGTGAGCACCGGGGAGCTGTTTTTT
CDR3aa: CASSESVGVSTGELFF

v_gene: TRBV27
j_gene: TRBJ2-7
abundance: .
d_gene: .
CDR3nt: TGTGCCAGCAGTTTATCATTGGGGCAGAACTACGAGCAGTACTTC
CDR3aa: CASSLSLGQNYEQYF

v_gene: TRBV2
j_gene: TRBJ1-1
abundance: many
d_gene: .
CDR3nt: TGTGCCAGCAGGTATCGGGCCTATACACTTAACACTGAAGCTTTCTTT
CDR3aa: CASRYRAYTLNTEAFF